This is a list of T cell receptor beta chains from one sample in a study of a mutant IDH1 vaccine in newly diagnosed glioma. This table comes from immunoSEQ multiplex PCR, and its TCRdb copy is limited to in-frame clones, with some not included. Found here are under 40,000 clones, roughly nine tenths of them singletons; the top ten hold approximately 2%. No antigen has been identified for these receptors. The sequencing used PBMCs, collected from a glioma patient whose treatment included an IDH1 peptide vaccine. These receptors were taken from a man aged 40-50 years with glioma. CDR3s include the opening cysteine and the closing phenylalanine or tryptophan. The order of the fields is J gene, V gene, D gene, clone size, CDR3 DNA, CDR3 protein. D genes are given only for firm matches. Size is stated for part of the rows, as once, few or many counts, or as a class when the clone is expanded.

J gene: TRBJ2-2; V gene: TRBV15; D gene: NA; clone size: NA; CDR3 DNA: TGTGCCACCAGCAGAACCGGGACCAACACCGGGGAGCTGTTTTTT; CDR3 protein: CATSRTGTNTGELFF
J gene: TRBJ2-1; V gene: TRBV28; D gene: NA; clone size: NA; CDR3 DNA: TGTGCCAGCAGAACTCGAGGGGGGGTAGCCAATGAGCAGTTCTTC; CDR3 protein: CASRTRGGVANEQFF
J gene: TRBJ2-2; V gene: TRBV7-3; D gene: TRBD1; clone size: once; CDR3 DNA: TGTGCCAGCAGCTTACCTGGGGGACAGGGGGCTACCGGGGAGCTGTTTTTT; CDR3 protein: CASSLPGGQGATGELFF
J gene: TRBJ1-1; V gene: TRBV4-1; D gene: NA; clone size: NA; CDR3 DNA: TGCGCCAGCAGCCAAGACCTACGGGGTCACACTGAAGCTTTCTTT; CDR3 protein: CASSQDLRGHTEAFF
J gene: TRBJ1-4; V gene: TRBV5-4; D gene: TRBD1; clone size: NA; CDR3 DNA: TGTGCCAGCAGCGTGGGTGGGACAGTTGAAAAACTGTTTTTT; CDR3 protein: CASSVGGTVEKLFF
J gene: TRBJ1-5; V gene: TRBV5-6; D gene: NA; clone size: NA; CDR3 DNA: TGTGCCAGCAGTTCCCAGGGGTCGTATAGCAATCAGCCCCAGCATTTT; CDR3 protein: CASSSQGSYSNQPQHF
J gene: TRBJ2-2; V gene: TRBV2; D gene: NA; clone size: once; CDR3 DNA: TGTGCCAGCAGTGACAGGCGCGGGACCGGGGAGCTGTTTTTT; CDR3 protein: CASSDRRGTGELFF
J gene: TRBJ1-5; V gene: TRBV27; D gene: NA; clone size: NA; CDR3 DNA: TGTGCCAGCAGTCCGACCCGCGGGGGAGGCAATCAGCCCCAGCATTTT; CDR3 protein: CASSPTRGGGNQPQHF
J gene: TRBJ1-1; V gene: TRBV30; D gene: NA; clone size: NA; CDR3 DNA: TGTGCCTGGAGGGGGGTAAAACAGGAAGCTTTCTTT; CDR3 protein: CAWRGVKQEAFF
J gene: TRBJ1-2; V gene: TRBV28; D gene: NA; clone size: NA; CDR3 DNA: TGTGCCAGCAGGTCCCACAGGGACTATGGCTACACCTTC; CDR3 protein: CASRSHRDYGYTF
J gene: TRBJ2-5; V gene: TRBV28; D gene: NA; clone size: NA; CDR3 DNA: TGTGCCAGCACAGGGGCGGAGACCCAGTACTTC; CDR3 protein: CASTGAETQYF
J gene: TRBJ1-1; V gene: TRBV5-5; D gene: NA; clone size: NA; CDR3 DNA: TGTGCCAGCAGCTTGGCGTCGGACACTGAAGCTTTCTTT; CDR3 protein: CASSLASDTEAFF
J gene: TRBJ2-5; V gene: TRBV4-1; D gene: NA; clone size: NA; CDR3 DNA: TGCGCCAGCAGCCAAGATAGGACAGTCTCGGGAGAGACCCAGTACTTC; CDR3 protein: CASSQDRTVSGETQYF